This T cell receptor (beta chain) derives from a study of shared clonotypes between healthy human individuals. Study results and limitations: In having few donors, the study represented limited genetic and exposure-history diversity. What naive subsets generally showed was a larger estimated richness than memory subsets showed.

Note on this clone: As yet, its antigen is unknown.

All donors were Caucasian adults living in Nashville, Tennessee. Sorted-subset replicate PCRs used about 0.2 ug of genomic DNA. This amount corresponded to about 30,000 T cell genomes. This table comes from immunoSEQ multiplex PCR, and its TCRdb copy is limited to in-frame clones, with some not included. In the table there are around 1,000,000 clones, 70% to 80% of which are singletons. V was pared by 1 base and J by 7 bases, with 7 bases between. The CDR3 has 13 amino acids. CDR1 is SEHNR, CDR2 FQNEAQ, per germline (reference sequence). The sequencing input was memory CD4+ T cells from PBMCs. The sample's subset: CD45RA-negative fraction. This chain uses TRBV7-9 with TRBJ1-4; D is undetermined. The TCR originated in a man aged 18 to 30 in good health. Some clones in this sample may be carry-over from other donors' samples. The CDR3 region is CASSLGASEKLFF. CDR3 in DNA: TGTGCCAGCAGCTTAGGGGCCAGTGAAAAACTGTTTTTT.